These 22 T cell receptor beta chains came from one sample sequenced in a study of a mutant IDH1 vaccine in newly diagnosed glioma. These receptors lack a known antigen. Assay used: immunoSEQ multiplex PCR; TCRdb lists only in-frame clones, some missing. The sample records fewer than 35,000 clones, nearly 90% being singletons. Time point noted: week 11, during vaccination. A single vaccine dose contained 300 ug of mutant IDH1 20-mer peptide, and topical imiquimod was used with it. Material: PBMCs, obtained from a glioma patient whose treatment included an IDH1 peptide vaccine. Receptors originate from a man between 18 and 35 years old with glioma.

This sequence joins TRBV29-1 and TRBJ2-7; no clear D. The CDR3 is 13 amino acids. Germline loops: CDR1 SQVTM, CDR2 ANQGSEA. Trimming pared 0 bases from V and 0 bases from J, leaving 6 bases between. The CDR3: CSVEEVDSYEQYF. Here the CDR3 DNA reads TGCAGCGTTGAAGAAGTGGACTCCTACGAGCAGTACTTC.

The rearrangement uses TRBV7-6 and TRBJ1-6, with D uncertain. Germline CDR1 reads SGHVS; CDR2 reads FNYEAQ. The CDR3 has 15 residues. Trimming cost V 0 bases and J 8 bases, with 11 bases left between them. CDR3 amino acids: CASSLARTADSPLHF. The CDR3 DNA follows: TGTGCCAGCAGCTTAGCGCGCACGGCAGATTCACCCCTCCACTTT.

The chain carries TRBV4-1 and TRBJ2-7; perhaps TRBD1 as D (6 bases). V dropped 0 bases and J dropped 3 bases, with 15 bases sitting between them. The CDR3 totals 16 residues. CDR1 is MGHRA and CDR2 is YSYEKL in the germline V gene. The CDR3 DNA sequence: TGCGCCAGCAGCCAAGAAGTACGGACAGCAGGCTACGAGCAGTACTTC. Its translation: CASSQEVRTAGYEQYF.

The chain carries TRBV6-5 and TRBJ1-2, with unresolved D. Trimming removed 7 bases from V and 8 bases from J, with 11 bases in between. CDR1 MNHEY and CDR2 SVGAGI come from the germline V gene. There are 11 residues in the CDR3. The CDR3 DNA follows: TGTGCCAGCACCTCCGGGGTCGGCTACACCTTC. Translated, it gives CASTSGVGYTF.

J is TRBJ2-2 and V is TRBV7-9; TRBD1 matches 9 bases. Germline V CDR1 and CDR2: SEHNR, FQNEAQ (reference sequence). The CDR3 sequence is 16 residues long. J was trimmed by 4 bases and V by 2 bases; bases with no gene match: 5. CDR3 coding DNA: TGTGCCAGCAGCTTAACCGGGACAGGGAGCACCGGGGAGCTGTTTTTT. Protein sequence: CASSLTGTGSTGELFF.

This chain connects TRBV5-4 to TRBJ2-2; D possibly corresponds to TRBD1 (5 bases). Trimming shortened V by 3 bases and J by 7 bases, and 10 bases separated the two germline ends. The CDR3 totals 13 residues. CDR1 and CDR2 from the germline V gene are SGHNT and YYREEE (reference sequence). The CDR3 is CASSSQGGGELFF. As DNA, the CDR3 is TGTGCCAGCAGCTCCCAGGGCGGCGGGGAGCTGTTTTTT.

The V call is TRBV7-2, the J call TRBJ1-6, with D possibly being TRBD1 (5 bases). The V end was cut by 4 bases, the J end by 7 bases, with 11 bases between. The CDR3 contains 14 residues. Germline V gene lookup returns CDR1 SGHTA and CDR2 FQGNSA. The CDR3 is CASSSQGRNSPLHF. The CDR3 DNA sequence: TGTGCCAGCAGCTCCCAGGGAAGAAATTCACCCCTCCACTTT.

The V and J genes are TRBV6-1 and TRBJ1-2; D is unresolved. V lost 0 bases and J lost 0, with 5 bases in between. The CDR3 contains 14 residues. The germline V gene has CDR1 MNHNS and CDR2 SASEGT. The CDR3 DNA reads as TGTGCCAGCAGTGAAGCGGGCCCTAACTATGGCTACACCTTC. Amino acid sequence: CASSEAGPNYGYTF.

The chain employs TRBV6-5 and TRBJ1-5; possible D gene TRBD1, 6 bases. Trimming stripped 5 bases from V and 7 bases from J, with 12 bases between. The CDR3 loop spans 13 amino acids. Germline V gene lookup returns CDR1 MNHEY and CDR2 SVGAGI. CDR3 loop: CASSRTVGQPQHF. CDR3 DNA: TGTGCCAGCAGTCGGACAGTCGGGCAGCCCCAGCATTTT.

This clone is classed as medium-sized. This chain links TRBV16 with TRBJ2-6; maybe TRBD1 (5 bases). Germline V gene lookup returns CDR1 KGHSY and CDR2 FQNENV. The CDR3 runs to 16 residues. V shed 3 bases and J shed 0 bases, with 9 bases lying between them. CDR3 protein: CASSQWGSSGANVLTF. CDR3 nucleotides: TGTGCCAGCAGCCAGTGGGGCAGCTCTGGGGCCAACGTCCTGACTTTC.

V is TRBV29-1 and J is TRBJ2-7; D is perhaps TRBD1 (5 bases). The length of the CDR3 is 11 residues. The V and J ends lost 6 bases and 3 bases respectively, with 9 bases between them. Germline CDR1 reads SQVTM; CDR2 reads ANQGSEA. The DNA for the CDR3 is TGCAGCGTCGTAGACAGCTACGAGCAGTACTTC. This sequence encodes CSVVDSYEQYF.

The J gene is TRBJ1-3, the V gene TRBV4-1; the D is unclear. Trimming shortened V by 0 bases and J by 0 bases, and 9 bases separated the two germline ends. The CDR3 consists of 16 residues. Germline lookup yields CDR1 MGHRA and CDR2 YSYEKL. Written as DNA, the CDR3 is TGCGCCAGCAGCCAAGATGGACCGGGCTCTGGAAACACCATATATTTT. Translated, it gives CASSQDGPGSGNTIYF.

This chain uses TRBV27 with TRBJ1-1; D gene unclear. CDR3 length: 15 amino acids. Germline CDR1 MNHEY, CDR2 SMNVEV (reference sequence). V shed 5 bases and J shed 11 bases, with 24 bases lying between them. CDR3 region: CASSPWLGPMVDAFF. CDR3 in DNA: TGTGCCAGCAGTCCCTGGTTAGGACCCATGGTGGATGCTTTCTTT.

The V call is TRBV2, the J call TRBJ1-5; D uncertain. V lost 4 bases and J lost 3, with 7 bases in between. The CDR3 extends over 13 amino acids. Germline-derived CDR1 and CDR2 are SNHLY and FYNNEI. Here the CDR3 reads CASSGTINQPQHF. CDR3 nucleotides: TGTGCCAGCAGTGGAACCATCAATCAGCCCCAGCATTTT.

This sequence joins TRBV5-1 and TRBJ1-2, with 10 positions matching TRBD1. Germline loops: CDR1 SGHRS, CDR2 YFSETQ. Germline trimming cut 4 bases from V and 7 bases from J; bases unmatched to any gene: 10. The CDR3 length is 15 residues. CDR3 in DNA: TGCGCCAGCAGCCCTACCGGGACAGGGGCTCGTGGCTACACCTTC. As protein: CASSPTGTGARGYTF. The entire variable domain, with the rest obtained from reference TRBV5-1 and TRBJ1-2, is as follows: KAGVTQTPRYLIKTRGQQVTLSCSPISGHRSVSWYQQTPGQGLQFLFEYFSETQRNKGNFPGRFSGRQFSNSRSEMNVSTLELGDSALYLCASSPTGTGARGYTFGSGTRLTVV.

The gene calls are TRBV2 and TRBJ2-2, with a weak D call TRBD1 (7 bases). The ends were cut back, 6 bases at V and 5 bases at J, with 19 bases in the middle. The CDR3 covers 16 residues. Germline V gene sequence: CDR1 SNHLY, CDR2 FYNNEI. CDR3 residues: CASSPARGAETGELFF. DNA for the CDR3: TGTGCCAGCAGCCCCGCCAGGGGGGCAGAAACCGGGGAGCTGTTTTTT. Based on the CDR3 plus reference TRBV2 and TRBJ2-2, the full variable domain is EPEVTQTPSHQVTQMGQEVILRCVPISNHLYFYWYRQILGQKVEFLVSFYNNEISEKSEIFDDQFSVERPDGSNFTLKIRSTKLEDSAMYFCASSPARGAETGELFFGEGSRLTVL.

V and J are TRBV28 and TRBJ2-7; TRBD2 matches 9 bases. Germline CDR1 reads MDHEN; CDR2 reads SYDVKM. With 8 bases clipped from V and 3 bases from J, the junction kept 14 bases outside the gene matches. The CDR3 is 16 amino acids. This CDR3 is CASRGSGSSFVYEQYF. The CDR3 nucleotides are TGTGCCAGCCGTGGTAGCGGGAGCTCCTTTGTCTACGAGCAGTACTTC.

The V gene is TRBV5-1, the J gene TRBJ2-7; the D gene is possibly TRBD2 (5 bases). The CDR3 has 11 residues. Germline loops: CDR1 SGHRS, CDR2 YFSETQ. Trimming took 0 bases from V and 7 from J, leaving 5 bases between them. CDR3: CASSLAGEQYF. The CDR3 region has the DNA TGCGCCAGCAGCTTGGCGGGGGAGCAGTACTTC. Using reference TRBV5-1 and TRBJ2-7 for the parts outside the CDR3, the full variable domain is KAGVTQTPRYLIKTRGQQVTLSCSPISGHRSVSWYQQTPGQGLQFLFEYFSETQRNKGNFPGRFSGRQFSNSRSEMNVSTLELGDSALYLCASSLAGEQYFGPGTRLTVT.

The rearrangement uses TRBV6-6 and TRBJ2-3; D is perhaps TRBD1 (5 bases). Germline assignment: CDR1 MNHNY and CDR2 SVGAGI (reference sequence). The CDR3 is 15 residues long. The V end was cut by 8 bases, the J end by 0 bases, with 15 bases between. The CDR3 DNA is TGTGCCAGCCGGCTTTCTGGGGCTAGCACAGATACGCAGTATTTT. This gives the protein CASRLSGASTDTQYF.

This chain links TRBV30 with TRBJ1-2; D not resolved. CDR3 length equals 12 residues. V lost 0 bases to trimming and J lost 8 bases, with 10 bases between them. CDR1 is GTSNPN and CDR2 is SVGIG in the germline V gene (reference sequence). The CDR3 nucleotides are TGTGCCTGGAGTGTAAACGTCGCGGGCTACACCTTC. This gives the protein CAWSVNVAGYTF.

CDR3: CASSQDPDIGYTF. The CDR3 region has the DNA TGCGCCAGCAGCCAAGACCCGGACATCGGCTACACCTTC. The gene calls are TRBV4-3 and TRBJ1-2, with D perhaps matching TRBD1 (5 bases). This CDR3 comprises 13 residues. Germline V gives CDR1 LGHNA, CDR2 YSLEER. The V and J ends lost 0 bases and 8 bases respectively, with 10 bases between them.

V usage is TRBV7-9 and J usage is TRBJ1-1; 8 nucleotides match TRBD1. Germline CDR1 reads SEHNR; CDR2 reads FQNEAQ (reference sequence). Losses at the gene ends were 5 bases for V and 6 bases for J; bases not matched to a gene: 5. The CDR3 runs 13 residues. In nucleotides, the CDR3 is TGTGCCAGCAGCATACAGGGGGGTCCTGAAGCTTTCTTT. Protein product: CASSIQGGPEAFF.